The 16 T cell receptor beta chains listed next were all sequenced from one sample in a study of graft-versus-host responses after intestinal transplantation. TCRdb keeps only in-frame clones here, not all; method: immunoSEQ multiplex PCR. The sample holds 60,000 to 65,000 clones; roughly 89% are singletons and the top ten take approximately 1.6%. Processing of graft tissue released intraepithelial and lamina propria lymphocytes. The sample consisted of ileum tissue, taken less than 400 days after transplant. These receptors were collected from a human patient who received an intestinal transplant, so some T cells may come from the graft donor.

The gene calls are TRBV18 and TRBJ1-4; 9 nucleotides align to TRBD1. The ends lost 3 bases at V and 8 bases at J; junction bases unmatched: 4. The CDR3 contains 14 residues. Germline-derived CDR1 and CDR2 are KGHSH and LQKENI. This chain's CDR3 is CASSPLGQGEKLFF. DNA of the CDR3: TGTGCCAGCTCACCGCTTGGACAGGGGGAAAAACTGTTTTTT.

This clone occurred once. V is TRBV29-1 and J is TRBJ2-5; D is uncertain. Gene TRBJ2-7 matches the end of the DNA better, so the J call may be wrong. Germline CDR1 is SQVTM and CDR2 is ANQGSEA. The CDR3 has 13 amino acids. CDR3 sequence: CSVSLPLDYEQYF. The DNA of the CDR3 is TGCAGCGTTTCCCTACCCCTTGATTACGAGCAGTACTTC.

The chain combines TRBV7-9 with TRBJ1-1; D gene unclear. The CDR3 is 17 residues long. V was trimmed by 1 base and J by 11 bases, leaving 26 bases between them. The germline V gene encodes CDR1 SEHNR and CDR2 FQNEAQ (reference sequence). For the CDR3, the DNA is TGTGCCAGCAGCTTAGAACATTCCGCTTCCGGGCATGCCGACGCTTTCTTT. This gives the protein CASSLEHSASGHADAFF.

The chain employs TRBV5-5 and TRBJ2-4; tentative D call: TRBD1 (5 bases). V lost 0 bases and J 16 bases, leaving 11 bases between the germline ends. Germline CDR1 SGHKS, CDR2 YYEKEE (reference sequence). The CDR3 totals 11 residues. CDR3 nucleotides: TGTGCCAGCAGCTTGGACAGTACAGGTTACTTC. This sequence encodes CASSLDSTGYF.

The gene calls are TRBV13 and TRBJ1-1; TRBD1 matches at 7 bases. Germline CDR1 is PRHDT and CDR2 is FYEKMQ (reference sequence). V dropped 5 bases and J dropped 2; count of bases not matched to a gene: 8. The CDR3 loop spans 15 amino acids. CDR3: CASSLRQGLNTEAFF. In DNA, the CDR3 is TGTGCCAGCAGCCTAAGACAGGGCCTCAACACTGAAGCTTTCTTT.

The chain combines TRBV6-4 with TRBJ1-2, with 10 bases aligning to TRBD1. This CDR3 has 18 amino acids. The junction had 18 bases not matched to a gene; V was cut back by 6 bases and J by 5 bases. Germline V gene data show CDR1 as MRHNA and CDR2 as SNTAGT. CDR3 amino acids: CASSDTPISRDRGYGYTF. In nucleotides, the CDR3 is TGTGCCAGCAGCGATACACCTATAAGCCGGGACAGGGGTTATGGCTACACCTTC.

A few counts support this clone. The chain links TRBV20-1 to TRBJ1-1, with no clear D. The CDR3 extends over 11 amino acids. Per germline, CDR1 DFQATT and CDR2 SNEGSKA (reference sequence). V lost 1 base and J lost 10, with 10 bases in between. CDR3 amino acids: CSARAGHGAFF. CDR3 in DNA: TGCAGTGCTAGAGCAGGCCATGGAGCTTTCTTT.

CDR3 region: CASSPSPPYEQYF. The CDR3 bases are TGTGCCAGCAGCCCATCACCCCCCTACGAGCAGTACTTC. The chain links TRBV13 to TRBJ2-7, with D hard to call. CDR1 is PRHDT, CDR2 FYEKMQ, per germline (reference sequence). The CDR3 length is 13 residues. Trimming shortened V by 5 bases and J by 2 bases, and 10 bases separated the two germline ends.

The CDR3 DNA is TGTGCCAGCAGGTATAGGGAGGGAGATACGCAGTATTTT. It translates to CASRYREGDTQYF. This sequence joins TRBV2 and TRBJ2-3; 7 bases map to TRBD2. Germline assignment: CDR1 SNHLY and CDR2 FYNNEI. The CDR3 runs 13 residues. The ends lost 6 bases at V and 5 bases at J; junction bases unmatched: 5.

Only one count was recorded for this clone. This chain connects TRBV29-1 to TRBJ2-1; 8 nucleotides align to TRBD2. The CDR3 runs 13 residues. Trimming at V came to 3 bases and at J to 3 bases, leaving 1 base not matched to a gene. Germline CDR1 is SQVTM and CDR2 is ANQGSEA. The DNA for the CDR3 is TGCAGCGTTGAGGCGGGAGGCTACAATGAGCAGTTCTTC. Translation gives CSVEAGGYNEQFF.

The rearrangement uses TRBV5-6 and TRBJ2-7; D remains ambiguous. V lost 3 bases and J lost 0, with 16 bases in between. The V gene's germline CDR1 is SGHDT and CDR2 YYEEEE. CDR3 length: 16 residues. The CDR3 sequence: CASSSTALLSSYEQYF. For the CDR3, the DNA is TGTGCCAGCAGCTCTACGGCCCTCCTAAGCTCCTACGAGCAGTACTTC.

The chain uses TRBV14 and TRBJ2-1; D gene ambiguous. Germline assignment: CDR1 SGHDN and CDR2 FVKESK. Trimming removed 0 bases at V and 0 bases at J, with 9 bases between. CDR3 length equals 16 residues. CDR3 sequence: CASSQDPRYSYNEQFF. The DNA of the CDR3 is TGTGCCAGCAGCCAAGATCCGCGATACTCCTACAATGAGCAGTTCTTC.

This chain joins TRBV10-1 and TRBJ2-7; D not resolved. CDR1 and CDR2 from the germline V gene are WNHNN and SYGVQD (reference sequence). Trimming left V 2 bases short and J 8 bases short, with 10 bases between. The CDR3 is made up of 12 amino acids. The CDR3 here is CASSEDRRKQYF. CDR3 coding DNA: TGCGCCAGCAGTGAGGATAGGAGAAAGCAGTACTTC.

This clone was seen only a few times. The rearrangement uses TRBV2 and TRBJ2-2; TRBD2 matches at 8 bases. J was trimmed by 3 bases and V by 5 bases; bases with no gene match: 2. The germline CDR1 and CDR2 sequences are SNHLY and FYNNEI. The CDR3 totals 14 residues. The CDR3 nucleotides are TGTGCCAGCAGTACGGGGGGGTACACCGGGGAGCTGTTTTTT. Amino acid sequence: CASSTGGYTGELFF.

J is TRBJ2-3 and V is TRBV5-1, with unresolved D. V was trimmed by 0 bases and J by 2 bases, leaving 10 bases between them. CDR1 SGHRS and CDR2 YFSETQ come from the germline V gene. The CDR3 loop spans 15 amino acids. As DNA, the CDR3 is TGCGCCAGCAGCTTGGTAACTTCTAACACAGATACGCAGTATTTT. Translation gives CASSLVTSNTDTQYF.

This rearrangement joins TRBV7-3 to TRBJ2-1; 11 bases align to TRBD2. V dropped 6 bases and J dropped 10; count of bases not matched to a gene: 11. The CDR3 contains 15 residues. Germline CDR1 SGHTA, CDR2 FQGTGA. The CDR3 sequence is CASSVAGGPGGEQFF. In DNA, the CDR3 is TGTGCCAGCAGTGTAGCGGGGGGGCCTGGAGGCGAGCAGTTCTTC. Full variable domain (remainder filled in from reference TRBV7-3 and TRBJ2-1): GAGVSQTPSNKVTEKGKYVELRCDPISGHTALYWYRQSLGQGPEFLIYFQGTGAADDSGLPNDRFFAVRPEGSVSTLKIQRTERGDSAVYLCASSVAGGPGGEQFFGPGTRLTVL.